The 27 T cell receptor beta chains in this list originate from one sample, sequenced in a study of CD8 T cell repertoires and HIV-1 epitope variants. TCRdb's copy holds only in-frame clones and misses some; the assay was immunoSEQ multiplex PCR. The sample has under 100,000 clones, approximately 70% seen once. Sequencing was carried out using uncultured baseline CD8+ T cells from peripheral blood mononuclear cells (PBMCs). The receptor set was obtained from a male donor with HIV.

This chain links TRBV28 with TRBJ1-2; D is ambiguous. V shed 6 bases and J shed 9 bases, with 14 bases lying between them. The CDR3 extends over 12 amino acids. Per the germline V gene, CDR1 is MDHEN and CDR2 is SYDVKM. The CDR3 spells CASSIRERSYTF. CDR3 DNA sequence: TGTGCCAGCAGCATTCGGGAGAGGAGCTACACCTTC.

The J gene is TRBJ2-6, the V gene TRBV6-1, with D uncertain. This CDR3 is 13 amino acids long. Trimming pared 6 bases from V and 0 bases from J, leaving 3 bases between. Per the germline V gene, CDR1 is MNHNS and CDR2 is SASEGT. The chain's CDR3 is CASSASGANVLTF. Here the CDR3 DNA reads TGTGCCAGCAGCGCCTCTGGGGCCAACGTCCTGACTTTC.

V and J are TRBV5-1 and TRBJ2-3; perhaps TRBD2 as D (5 bases). CDR1 is SGHRS and CDR2 is YFSETQ in the germline V gene. The CDR3 is 14 amino acids. The germline V and J ends were trimmed by 4 bases and 4 bases, with 13 bases remaining between them. This CDR3 is CASSTRSGADTQYF. CDR3 DNA: TGCGCCAGCAGCACTAGGTCGGGCGCAGATACGCAGTATTTT.

The V and J genes are TRBV7-8 and TRBJ2-7; no firm D call. V was shortened by 5 bases and J by 6 bases, with 14 bases between the two germline ends. The CDR3 covers 13 residues. Germline V gene sequence: CDR1 SGHVS, CDR2 FQNEAQ. CDR3 loop: CASSPRVAPEQYF. The CDR3 bases are TGTGCCAGCAGCCCCCGAGTGGCACCCGAGCAGTACTTC. Using reference TRBV7-8 and TRBJ2-7 for the parts outside the CDR3, the full variable domain is GAGVSQSPRYKVAKRGQDVALRCDPISGHVSLFWYQQALGQGPEFLTYFQNEAQLDKSGLPSDRFFAERPEGSVSTLKIQRTQQEDSAVYLCASSPRVAPEQYFGPGTRLTVT.

This chain connects TRBV5-6 to TRBJ1-6; D gene ambiguous. CDR3 size: 15 residues. Per the germline V gene, CDR1 is SGHDT and CDR2 is YYEEEE. Trimming pared 2 bases from V and 6 bases from J, leaving 12 bases between. The CDR3: CASSLGRLSNSPLHF. As DNA, the CDR3 is TGTGCCAGCAGCTTAGGGAGGCTAAGTAATTCACCCCTCCACTTT.

The rearrangement uses TRBV7-2 and TRBJ2-3, with 7 bases fitting TRBD2. The CDR3 loop spans 15 amino acids. Trimming cost V 3 bases and J 4 bases; bases outside gene matches: 7. CDR1 is SGHTA, CDR2 FQGNSA, per germline. The chain's CDR3 is CASSFGRGFADTQYF. As DNA, the CDR3 is TGTGCCAGCAGCTTTGGGCGGGGGTTCGCAGATACGCAGTATTTT.

The CDR3 sequence is CASSLSTQGINEQFF. CDR3 nucleotide sequence: TGTGCCAGCAGTTTATCCACACAGGGAATTAATGAGCAGTTCTTC. The chain recombines TRBV27 with TRBJ2-1, with a weak D call TRBD1 (6 bases). The CDR3 sequence is 15 residues long. CDR1 and CDR2 from the germline V gene are MNHEY and SMNVEV (reference sequence). With 0 bases removed from V and 7 bases from J, the gap between germline ends came to 13 bases.

The CDR3 sequence: CASSLEGRGQYEQYF. The CDR3 DNA reads TGTGCCAGCAGCTTGGAGGGTCGGGGGCAGTACGAGCAGTACTTC. This sequence joins TRBV5-4 and TRBJ2-7; either TRBD1 or TRBD2 may fit D (6 bases each). The V and J ends lost 0 bases and 4 bases respectively, with 14 bases between them. The CDR3 extends over 15 amino acids. Germline V gives CDR1 SGHNT, CDR2 YYREEE (reference sequence).

As for this clone: An end of the junction differs from the germline gene, which may be a read error. The rearrangement links TRBV28 to TRBJ2-7; 10 nucleotides agree with TRBD1. From germline, CDR1 is MDHEN and CDR2 SYDVKM. CDR3 length: 12 amino acids. CDR3 residues: CASQGQGSAPDF. Here the CDR3 DNA reads TGTGCCAGCCAGGGACAGGGGTCCGCGCCCGACTTC.

This clone was found once. This rearrangement joins TRBV28 to TRBJ2-5, with 10 nucleotides matching TRBD2. V shed 7 bases and J 1 base; nucleotides not matched to a gene: 12. The CDR3 loop spans 17 amino acids. CDR1 is MDHEN and CDR2 is SYDVKM in the germline V gene. The CDR3 reads CASTGYLAGDSQETQYF. CDR3 coding DNA: TGTGCCAGCACCGGATACCTAGCGGGAGACTCCCAAGAGACCCAGTACTTC.

The rearrangement uses TRBV9 and TRBJ2-5; 7 bases are a match to TRBD2. V was pared by 2 bases and J by 5 bases, with 6 bases of the junction left unmatched. Per germline, CDR1 SGDLS and CDR2 YYNGEE. The CDR3 covers 14 residues. The CDR3: CASSVEMGGETQYF. CDR3 DNA sequence: TGTGCCAGCAGCGTGGAGATGGGGGGGGAGACCCAGTACTTC.

Here the CDR3 reads CASSVGGTSPLHF. The CDR3 region has the DNA TGTGCCAGCAGTGTCGGTGGGACTTCACCCCTCCACTTT. This chain joins TRBV28 and TRBJ1-6; D perhaps matches TRBD1 (5 bases). Trimming stripped 5 bases from V and 9 bases from J, with 11 bases between. The CDR3 totals 13 residues. CDR1 and CDR2 (germline): MDHEN, SYDVKM. Supplemented by reference TRBV28 and TRBJ1-6, the full variable domain reads DVKVTQSSRYLVKRTGEKVFLECVQDMDHENMFWYRQDPGLGLRLIYFSYDVKMKEKGDIPEGYSVSREKKERFSLILESASTNQTSMYLCASSVGGTSPLHFGNGTRLTVT.

This chain uses TRBV11-3 with TRBJ2-5; perhaps TRBD2 as D (6 bases). V lost 4 bases and J 1 base, leaving 16 bases between the germline ends. CDR3 length: 16 residues. Germline loops: CDR1 SGHNT, CDR2 YENEEA. Here the CDR3 reads CASSSRPAGTQETQYF. CDR3 coding DNA: TGTGCCAGCAGCTCACGGCCGGCGGGGACCCAAGAGACCCAGTACTTC.

The chain uses TRBV19 and TRBJ2-5, with 10 bases fitting TRBD2. CDR1 LNHDA and CDR2 SQIVND come from the germline V gene (reference sequence). After removal of 3 bases from V and 7 bases from J, the junction contained 5 bases not matched to a gene. The length of the CDR3 is 14 residues. The CDR3 loop reads CASSIGASGGTQYF. CDR3 bases: TGTGCCAGTAGTATTGGGGCTAGCGGGGGGACCCAGTACTTC.

This chain uses TRBV5-6 with TRBJ2-3; 9 nucleotides align to TRBD2. The CDR3 has 15 amino acids. Germline V CDR1 and CDR2: SGHDT, YYEEEE. J gave up 1 base and V 5 bases, and 5 bases lay outside the gene matches. DNA for the CDR3: TGTGCCAGCAGTCTAGGCGGGGGGGGCACAGATACGCAGTATTTT. Residues: CASSLGGGGTDTQYF.

This clone was recorded only once. The chain combines TRBV7-9 with TRBJ2-7, with no clear D. Trimming left V 0 bases short and J 5 bases short, with 11 bases between. The V gene's germline CDR1 is SEHNR and CDR2 FQNEAQ (reference sequence). This CDR3 contains 14 residues. CDR3 sequence reads: CASSLAGPKDEQYF. The CDR3 bases are TGTGCCAGCAGCTTAGCCGGACCCAAGGACGAGCAGTACTTC.

V and J are TRBV5-4 and TRBJ2-3; TRBD2 might be the D (7 bases). This CDR3 region has 14 residues. Germline loops: CDR1 SGHNT, CDR2 YYREEE (reference sequence). DNA for the CDR3: TGTGCTACTAAAGGGGGGGGCAGCACAGATACGCAGTATTTT. Residues: CATKGGGSTDTQYF.

V gene TRBV4-3 combines with J gene TRBJ1-2; TRBD1 might be the D (6 bases). There are 18 residues in the CDR3. Germline V lookup: CDR1 LGHNA, CDR2 YSLEER. The ends were cut back, 0 bases at V and 3 bases at J, with 20 bases in the middle. DNA of the CDR3: TGCGCCAGCAGCCAAGATGGGGGGGGGCAGGGTGGACACTATGGCTACACCTTC. Translation gives CASSQDGGGQGGHYGYTF.

This chain links TRBV5-6 with TRBJ2-1, with 8 bases that match TRBD2. This CDR3 comprises 15 residues. Germline CDR1 SGHDT, CDR2 YYEEEE. Trimming cost V 1 base and J 12 bases; bases outside gene matches: 12. The CDR3 spells CASSLRASGRRTQFF. CDR3 sequence (DNA): TGTGCCAGCAGCTTGCGGGCTAGCGGGCGGAGGACGCAGTTCTTC.

The genes are TRBV10-3 and TRBJ2-3; 12 bases fit TRBD2. The CDR3 spans 17 residues. Trimming cost V 1 base and J 3 bases; bases outside gene matches: 5. Per the germline V gene, CDR1 is ENHRY and CDR2 is SYGVKD. CDR3 DNA sequence: TGTGCCATCAGTGAGTTGACTAGCGGGAGACAAACAGATACGCAGTATTTT. Translation: CAISELTSGRQTDTQYF.

This clone was seen only a few times. The genes are TRBV6-5 and TRBJ1-3; TRBD1 is a possible D gene (5 bases). The ends were cut back, 7 bases at V and 7 bases at J, with 11 bases in the middle. The CDR3 is made up of 12 amino acids. Germline assignment: CDR1 MNHEY and CDR2 SVGAGI. The CDR3, as DNA: TGTGCCAGCACTCCGGGGGATAACACCATATATTTT. This gives the protein CASTPGDNTIYF.

V gene TRBV7-8 combines with J gene TRBJ2-7, with no clear D. V lost 6 bases, J lost 2 bases, and 8 bases lay in between. Germline CDR1 and CDR2: SGHVS and FQNEAQ. The CDR3 covers 12 residues. The DNA for the CDR3 is TGTGCCAGCAGTTTTACAGCCTACGAGCAGTACTTC. It yields the protein CASSFTAYEQYF.

V gene TRBV4-1 combines with J gene TRBJ2-1; 8 positions match TRBD1. The germline V gene has CDR1 MGHRA and CDR2 YSYEKL. The junction had 6 bases not matched to a gene; V was cut back by 0 bases and J by 2 bases. The CDR3 sequence is 17 residues long. The CDR3 nucleotides are TGCGCCAGCAGCCAAGATAGGGACAGGAAACCCTACAATGAGCAGTTCTTC. This codes for CASSQDRDRKPYNEQFF.

The chain carries TRBV6-1 and TRBJ2-3; 14 positions match TRBD2. V was clipped by 3 bases and J by 4 bases; unmatched bases: 6. Germline V CDR1 and CDR2: MNHNS, SASEGT. The CDR3 sequence is 17 residues long. This CDR3 is CASSDPGLAGGPDTQYF. The CDR3, as DNA: TGTGCCAGCAGTGATCCAGGACTAGCGGGAGGTCCAGATACGCAGTATTTT.

There are a few counts of this clone. The chain carries TRBV15 and TRBJ1-5; TRBD1 might be the D (5 bases). The CDR3 covers 17 residues. The ends were cut back, 0 bases at V and 0 bases at J, with 12 bases in the middle. Germline CDR1 and CDR2: LNHNV and YYDKDF (reference sequence). CDR3 sequence: CATSREGRGYSNQPQHF. CDR3 bases: TGTGCCACCAGCAGAGAGGGACGAGGATATAGCAATCAGCCCCAGCATTTT. Combining the CDR3 with reference TRBV15 and TRBJ1-5 gives the whole variable domain DAMVIQNPRYQVTQFGKPVTLSCSQTLNHNVMYWYQQKSSQAPKLLFHYYDKDFNNEADTPDNFQSRRPNTSFCFLDIRSPGLGDTAMYLCATSREGRGYSNQPQHFGDGTRLSIL.

This chain connects TRBV15 to TRBJ2-3; D is unresolved. Germline-derived CDR1 and CDR2 are LNHNV and YYDKDF (reference sequence). V was clipped by 0 bases and J by 3 bases, with 19 bases between them. This CDR3 spans 18 amino acids. The CDR3 is CATSRDLQPRRITDTQYF. The CDR3 DNA is TGTGCCACCAGCAGAGATCTACAGCCTAGACGAATAACAGATACGCAGTATTTT.

This clone showed up just a few times. Other DNA sequences within the sample encode an identical CDR3. The chain joins TRBV6-6 to TRBJ1-1, with D possibly matching TRBD1 (6 bases). Between the trimmed V and J ends, which lost 8 bases and 1 base, there was a span of 14 bases. Germline values: CDR1 MNHNY, CDR2 SVGAGI (reference sequence). The CDR3 runs 14 residues. DNA for the CDR3: TGTGCCAGCGGGACCCTAGGGGGGAACACTGAAGCTTTCTTT. This sequence encodes CASGTLGGNTEAFF.